This TCR beta chain was observed in a study of PD-1 blockade in classical Hodgkin lymphoma. Study results and caveats: Reported baseline diversity: healthy donors highest, relapsed/refractory patients lowest. Causes of the repertoire differences remain undefined, possibly disease activity or prior therapy. CD4+ TCR diversity climbed significantly by C4D1, unlike CD8+ TCR diversity.

This clone was recorded only once. Its antigen is still unknown. This table comes from immunoSEQ multiplex PCR, and its TCRdb copy is limited to in-frame clones, with some not included. This table holds about 31,000 clones, 65% to 90% found once. Every patient had relapsed following autologous stem cell transplantation, and cohorts differed in brentuximab vedotin exposure. Magnetic negative selection was used to purify CD4+ T cells from PBMCs that had been thawed. J lost 5 bases, V lost 0 bases, and 6 bases had no gene match. Germline V CDR1 and CDR2: SGHVS, FNYEAQ. The CDR3 loop spans 16 amino acids. The sequencing used CD4+ T cells from blood, collected at baseline. The origin of this receptor is a human donor with classical Hodgkin lymphoma. The chain uses TRBV7-6 and TRBJ2-1, with 8 bases fitting TRBD2. CDR3 residues: CASSLATSGLNNEQFF. The CDR3 DNA reads as TGTGCCAGCAGCTTAGCAACTAGCGGACTGAACAATGAGCAGTTCTTC.